This TCR beta chain was identified in a study of T cells in tuberculosis. Germline V gene data show CDR1 as ENHRY and CDR2 as SYGVKD. Trimming took off 4 bases at V and 3 bases at J, with 8 bases between the two ends. This CDR3 region has 13 residues. Only in-frame clones appear in the TCRdb table, and some are missing; sequencing was by immunoSEQ multiplex PCR. Counted here are roughly 34,000 clones, about 95% occurring once; the ten biggest clones make up around 2%. The V and J genes are TRBV10-3 and TRBJ2-3, with D tentatively TRBD2 (6 bases). The TCR sequence derives from a donor between 5 and 29 years old with latent tuberculosis or without tuberculosis infection. Sequenced: PBMCs. The DNA for the CDR3 is TGTGCCATCAGTGCGGGGGAGACAGATACGCAGTATTTT. Protein product: CAISAGETDTQYF.